Below, 8 T cell receptor beta chains from the same sample are listed, as sequenced in a study of T-cell memory formation after mild COVID-19. TCRdb redid the calling of the 5' RACE reads with MiXCR, one entry per CDR3 protein. The repertoire consists of hundreds of thousands of distinct CDR3 sequences, with roughly 15% occurring once and the leading ten covering roughly 22%. Sequencing was performed on PBMCs or a T cell subset sorted from them (not recorded which). The receptors here all came from a man aged 18 to 30 who had mild COVID-19 (a few samples of this study predate the infection). Cell type and time point are not known.

The CDR3 sequence: CASTRGRNEKLFF. The DNA for the CDR3 is TGTGCCAGCACTCGGGGGCGTAATGAAAAACTGTTTTTT. V and J are TRBV2 and TRBJ1-4; D is perhaps TRBD1 (6 bases). V was pared by 7 bases and J by 4 bases, with 10 bases between. The germline V gene encodes CDR1 SNHLY and CDR2 FYNNEI. The CDR3 runs 13 residues. Full variable domain (missing parts from reference TRBV2 and TRBJ1-4): EPEVTQTPSHQVTQMGQEVILRCVPISNHLYFYWYRQILGQKVEFLVSFYNNEISEKSEIFDDQFSVERPDGSNFTLKIRSTKLEDSAMYFCASTRGRNEKLFFGSGTQLSVL.

This chain links TRBV20-1 with TRBJ2-4; perhaps TRBD2 as D (5 bases). CDR1 and CDR2 from the germline V gene are DFQATT and SNEGSKA (reference sequence). Trimming pared 5 bases from V and 5 bases from J, leaving 22 bases between. This CDR3 has 16 amino acids. CDR3: CSAPGTGIVAENIQYF. DNA for the CDR3: TGCAGTGCTCCCGGAACGGGGATAGTTGCGGAAAACATTCAGTACTTC.

There are a few counts of this clonotype. The chain uses TRBV5-1 and TRBJ2-3; TRBD1 might be the D (5 bases). CDR1 is SGHRS and CDR2 is YFSETQ in the germline V gene. CDR3 length: 16 residues. V was trimmed by 3 bases and J by 2 bases, leaving 16 bases between them. CDR3 amino acids: CASSSLSTATTDTQYF. The CDR3 coding sequence is TGCGCCAGCAGCTCGTTGTCGACAGCAACCACAGATACGCAGTATTTT.

This sequence joins TRBV12-3 or TRBV12-4 and TRBJ2-1; 11 bases line up with TRBD1. Trimming at V came to 7 bases and at J to 9 bases, leaving 8 bases not matched to a gene. The CDR3 has 14 residues. The CDR3 spells CASTIGDRGIEQFF. Written as DNA, the CDR3 is TGTGCCAGCACTATTGGGGACAGGGGGATTGAGCAGTTCTTC.

This clonotype was seen a few times. The V call is TRBV10-3, the J call TRBJ2-7, with 8 bases fitting TRBD1. Germline CDR1 reads ENHRY; CDR2 reads SYGVKD. The CDR3 loop spans 12 amino acids. J gave up 7 bases and V 6 bases, and 5 bases lay outside the gene matches. The CDR3 reads CAIRGQAVEQYF. CDR3 DNA sequence: TGTGCCATCAGGGGACAGGCGGTAGAGCAGTACTTC.

CDR3 loop: CASSFALAGSTDTQYF. In DNA, the CDR3 is TGTGCCAGCAGTTTCGCTTTAGCGGGGTCCACAGATACGCAGTATTTT. V gene TRBV11-2 combines with J gene TRBJ2-3, with 8 bases aligning to TRBD2. The CDR3 covers 16 residues. Germline CDR1 reads SGHAT; CDR2 reads FQNNGV. With 6 bases clipped from V and 2 bases from J, the junction kept 10 bases outside the gene matches.

The V and J genes are TRBV5-1 and TRBJ1-1; a possible D gene is TRBD1 (5 bases). This CDR3 has 17 amino acids. Trimming shortened V by 0 bases and J by 1 base, and 16 bases separated the two germline ends. Germline V gives CDR1 SGHRS, CDR2 YFSETQ. The CDR3 spells CASSLATRQKRNTEAFF. The CDR3, as DNA: TGCGCCAGCAGCTTGGCCACGAGACAGAAAAGGAACACTGAAGCTTTCTTT.

This clonotype was seen more than once but under ten times. This rearrangement joins TRBV4-3 to TRBJ1-1, with D perhaps TRBD1 (6 bases). Per the germline V gene, CDR1 is LGHNA and CDR2 is YSLEER. This CDR3 region has 14 residues. Between the trimmed V and J ends, which lost 1 base and 4 bases, there was a span of 10 bases. The CDR3 sequence is CASSQARGGTEAFF. The CDR3 nucleotides read TGCGCCAGCAGCCAAGCCAGGGGAGGCACTGAAGCTTTCTTT.